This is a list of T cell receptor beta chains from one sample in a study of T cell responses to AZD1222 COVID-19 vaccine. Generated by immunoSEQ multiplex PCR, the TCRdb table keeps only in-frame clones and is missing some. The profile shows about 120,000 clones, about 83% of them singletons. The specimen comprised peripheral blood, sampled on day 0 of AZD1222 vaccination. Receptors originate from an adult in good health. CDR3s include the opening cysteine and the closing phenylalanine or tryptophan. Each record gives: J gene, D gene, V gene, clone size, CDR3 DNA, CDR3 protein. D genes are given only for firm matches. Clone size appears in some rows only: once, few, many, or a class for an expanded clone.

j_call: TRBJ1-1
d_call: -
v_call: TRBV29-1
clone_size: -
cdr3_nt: TGCAGCGCCGGGGAGAACACTGAAGCTTTCTTT
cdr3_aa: CSAGENTEAFF

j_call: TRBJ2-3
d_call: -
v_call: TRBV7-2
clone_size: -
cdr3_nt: TGTGCCAGCAGCTTCCCGGGACTCCGCACAGATACGCAGTATTTT
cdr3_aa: CASSFPGLRTDTQYF

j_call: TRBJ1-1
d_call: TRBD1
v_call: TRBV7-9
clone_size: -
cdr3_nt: TGTGCCAGCCTTTATCAGGGGGCCGCTGAAGCTTTCTTT
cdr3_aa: CASLYQGAAEAFF

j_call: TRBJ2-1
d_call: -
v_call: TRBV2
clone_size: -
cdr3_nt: TGTGCCAGCAGCCCAGGGGTCTACAATGAGCAGTTCTTC
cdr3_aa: CASSPGVYNEQFF

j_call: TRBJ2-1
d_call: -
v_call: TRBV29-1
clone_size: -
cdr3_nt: TGCAGCGCAGCTACAGGTAGGAATGAGCAGTTCTTC
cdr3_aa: CSAATGRNEQFF

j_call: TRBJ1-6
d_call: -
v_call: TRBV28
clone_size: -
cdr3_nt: TGTGCCAGCAACCGGGTCGATAATTCACCCCTCCACTTT
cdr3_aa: CASNRVDNSPLHF

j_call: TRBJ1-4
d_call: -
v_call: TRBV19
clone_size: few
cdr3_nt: TGTGCCAGTAGTATACTATCAGCAACTAATGAAAAACTGTTTTTT
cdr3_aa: CASSILSATNEKLFF

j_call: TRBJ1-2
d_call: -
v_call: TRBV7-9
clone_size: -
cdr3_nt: TGTGCCAGCAGCCCCGGGGGGGCCAACTATGGCTACACCTTC
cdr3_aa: CASSPGGANYGYTF

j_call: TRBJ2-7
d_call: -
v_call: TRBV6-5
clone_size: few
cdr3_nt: TGTGCCAGCAGTTATCGCAAGAGCTCCTACGAGCAGTACTTC
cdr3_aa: CASSYRKSSYEQYF

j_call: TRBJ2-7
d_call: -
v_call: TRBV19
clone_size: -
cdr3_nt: TGTGCCAGTAGTATAGGACTAGGCTACGAGCAGTACTTC
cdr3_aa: CASSIGLGYEQYF

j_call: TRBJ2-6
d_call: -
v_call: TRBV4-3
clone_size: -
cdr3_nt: TGCGCCAGCAGCCAAGAAACACTTACTGGGGCCAACGTCCTGACTTTC
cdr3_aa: CASSQETLTGANVLTF

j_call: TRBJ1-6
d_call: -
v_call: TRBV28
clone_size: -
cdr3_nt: TGTGCCAGCAGTTTCGGGAATTCACCCCTCCACTTT
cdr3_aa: CASSFGNSPLHF

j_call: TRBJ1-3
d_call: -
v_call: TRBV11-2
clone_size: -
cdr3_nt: TGTGCCAGCAGGCTTGGGGGCACTACTGGAAACACCATATATTTT
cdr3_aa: CASRLGGTTGNTIYF

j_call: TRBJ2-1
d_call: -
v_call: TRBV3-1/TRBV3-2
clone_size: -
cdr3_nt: TGTGCCAGCAGCCAAACCTACAATGAGCAGTTCTTC
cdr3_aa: CASSQTYNEQFF

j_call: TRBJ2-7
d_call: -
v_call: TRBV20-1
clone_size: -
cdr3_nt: TGCAGTGCTAGGTCAGGGAACGAGCAGTACTTC
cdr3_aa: CSARSGNEQYF

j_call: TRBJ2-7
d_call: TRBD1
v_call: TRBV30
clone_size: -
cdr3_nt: TGTGCCTCCGGACAGGTGTTGAGGCAGTACTTC
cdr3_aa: CASGQVLRQYF

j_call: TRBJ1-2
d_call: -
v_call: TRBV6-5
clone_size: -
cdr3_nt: TGTGCCAGCAGTACAGAAGGCTATGGCTACACCTTC
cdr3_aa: CASSTEGYGYTF

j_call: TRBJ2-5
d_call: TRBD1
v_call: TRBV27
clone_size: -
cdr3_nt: TGTGCCAGCAGTTTCGGGACAGGGTTTTTCGAGACCCAGTACTTC
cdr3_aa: CASSFGTGFFETQYF

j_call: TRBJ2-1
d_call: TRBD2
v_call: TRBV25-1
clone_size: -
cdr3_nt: TGTGCCAGCAGTGATCGACTAGCGGGAGGATTCTCCTACAATGAGCAGTTCTTC
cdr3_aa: CASSDRLAGGFSYNEQFF

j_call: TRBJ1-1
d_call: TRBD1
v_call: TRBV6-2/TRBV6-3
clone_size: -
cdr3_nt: TGTGCCAGCAGTTACTCGACGGCAGGGGGCACTGAAGCTTTCTTT
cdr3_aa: CASSYSTAGGTEAFF

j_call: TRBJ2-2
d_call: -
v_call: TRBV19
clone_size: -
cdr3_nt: TGTGCCAGTAGTATAGGCGACAAAAACACCGGGGAGCTGTTTTTT
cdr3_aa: CASSIGDKNTGELFF

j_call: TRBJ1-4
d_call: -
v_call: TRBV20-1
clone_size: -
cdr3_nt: TGCAGTGCCAGATATAATGAAAAACTGTTTTTT
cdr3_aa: CSARYNEKLFF

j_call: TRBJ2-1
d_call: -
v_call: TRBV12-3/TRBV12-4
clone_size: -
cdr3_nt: TGTGCCAGCATTTCTTATACTAGCGAGCAGTTCTTC
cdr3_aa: CASISYTSEQFF

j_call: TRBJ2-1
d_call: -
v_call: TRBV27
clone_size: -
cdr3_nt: TGTGCCAGCAGTTGGACTGAGGGCAAGGGACCAAATGAGCAGTTCTTC
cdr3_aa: CASSWTEGKGPNEQFF

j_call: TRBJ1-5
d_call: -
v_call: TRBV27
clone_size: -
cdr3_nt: TGTGCCAGCAGTTGGGAGGGCCCTTATAGCAATCAGCCCCAGCATTTT
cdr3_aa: CASSWEGPYSNQPQHF

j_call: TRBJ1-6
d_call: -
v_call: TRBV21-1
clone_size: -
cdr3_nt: TGTGCCAGCAGCAAAGAGGAGAATCGGGGCTATAATTCACCCCTCCACTTT
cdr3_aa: CASSKEENRGYNSPLHF

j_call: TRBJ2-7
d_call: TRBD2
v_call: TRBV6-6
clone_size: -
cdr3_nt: TGTGCCAGCAGTGGATCTAGCGGGAGGTCGACTTCCTACGAGCAGTACTTC
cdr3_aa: CASSGSSGRSTSYEQYF

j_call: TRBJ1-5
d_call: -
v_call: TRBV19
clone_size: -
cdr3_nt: TGTGCCAGTAGTATCCCTGGGTTTGATCAGCCCCAGCATTTT
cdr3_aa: CASSIPGFDQPQHF

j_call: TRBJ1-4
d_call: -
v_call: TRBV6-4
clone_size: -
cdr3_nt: TGTGCCAGCAGTGCCGGGGGACGAGGGAATGAAAAACTGTTTTTT
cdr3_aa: CASSAGGRGNEKLFF

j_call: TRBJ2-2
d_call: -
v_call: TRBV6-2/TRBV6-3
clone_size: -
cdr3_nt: TGTGCCAGCAGTCACGGGACTGTCATAGTGGGGGAGCTGTTTTTT
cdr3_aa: CASSHGTVIVGELFF

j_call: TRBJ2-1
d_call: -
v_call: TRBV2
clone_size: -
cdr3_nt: TGTGCCAGCAGGGTAAGCCCAGCGGAATACTACAATGAGCAGTTCTTC
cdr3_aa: CASRVSPAEYYNEQFF

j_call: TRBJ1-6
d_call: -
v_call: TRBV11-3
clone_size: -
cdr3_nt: TGTGCCAGCAGCTTAGCCCTAGGGATTCTCATAAGCTCCTATAATTCACCCCTCCACTTT
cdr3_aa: CASSLALGILISSYNSPLHF

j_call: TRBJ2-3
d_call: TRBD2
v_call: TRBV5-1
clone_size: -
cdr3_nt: TGCGCCAGCAGCTTGAGGGGACTAGCGGCAGATACGCAGTATTTT
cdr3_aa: CASSLRGLAADTQYF

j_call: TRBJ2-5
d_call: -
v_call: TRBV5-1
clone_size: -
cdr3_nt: TGCGCCAGCAGCCCGACAGTCCAAGAGACCCAGTACTTC
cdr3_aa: CASSPTVQETQYF

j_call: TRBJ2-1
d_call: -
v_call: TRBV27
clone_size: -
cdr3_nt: TGTGCCAGCAGTTTATGGAGTCGGGGCCACAATGAGCAGTTCTTC
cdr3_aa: CASSLWSRGHNEQFF

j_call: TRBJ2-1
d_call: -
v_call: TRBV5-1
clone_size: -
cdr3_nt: TGCGCCAGCAGCCTTTATGAGGGGGGTGGAAACAATGAGCAGTTCTTC
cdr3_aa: CASSLYEGGGNNEQFF

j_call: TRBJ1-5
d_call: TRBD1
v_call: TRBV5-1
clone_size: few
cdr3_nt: TGCGCCAGCAGCTTGGGGCCGGGACAGGGCCCAAATCAGCCCCAGCATTTT
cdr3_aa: CASSLGPGQGPNQPQHF

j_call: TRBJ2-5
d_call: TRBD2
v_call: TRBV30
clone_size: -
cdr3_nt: TGTGCCTGGGGGACTAGCGGGAGGGCGAGAGAGACCCAGTACTTC
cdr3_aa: CAWGTSGRARETQYF

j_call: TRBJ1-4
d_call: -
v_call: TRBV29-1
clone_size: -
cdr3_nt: TGCAGCGTTGATGTCGGGGACCGACTGTTTTTT
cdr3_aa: CSVDVGDRLFF

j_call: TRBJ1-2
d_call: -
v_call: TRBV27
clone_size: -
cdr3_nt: TGTGCCAGCAGTTTGCTACCGCCTCGGGACTATGGCTACACCTTC
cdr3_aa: CASSLLPPRDYGYTF

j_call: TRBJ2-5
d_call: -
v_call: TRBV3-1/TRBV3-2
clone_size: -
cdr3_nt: TGTGCCAGCAGCCTACTTGGGGGGCTCGGGGAGACCCAGTACTTC
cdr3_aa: CASSLLGGLGETQYF

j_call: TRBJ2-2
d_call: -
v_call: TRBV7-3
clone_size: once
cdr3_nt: TGTGCCAGCAGCTTAGGCATGGCCGGGGAGCTGTTTTTT
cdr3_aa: CASSLGMAGELFF

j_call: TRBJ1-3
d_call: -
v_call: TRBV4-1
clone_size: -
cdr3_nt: TGCGCCAGCAGCCGAGGCCTCGGGGTTGGAAACACCATATATTTT
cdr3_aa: CASSRGLGVGNTIYF

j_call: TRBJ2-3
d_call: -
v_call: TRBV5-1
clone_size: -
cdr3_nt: TGCGCCAGCAGCTCCGGGGCATACACAGATACGCAGTATTTT
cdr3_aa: CASSSGAYTDTQYF

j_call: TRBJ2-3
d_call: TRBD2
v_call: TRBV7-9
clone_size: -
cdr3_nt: TGTGCCAGCAGCTCCCGGAGAGCGGGAGGGATGGATACGCAGTATTTT
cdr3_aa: CASSSRRAGGMDTQYF

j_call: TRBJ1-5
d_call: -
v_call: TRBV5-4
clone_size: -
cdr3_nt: TGTGCCAGCAGCTTGGGCGGGGGAAACCAGCCCCAGCATTTT
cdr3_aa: CASSLGGGNQPQHF

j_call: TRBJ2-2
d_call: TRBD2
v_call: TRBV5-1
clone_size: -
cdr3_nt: TGCGCCAGCAGCTTGGTGCCTCTTGCGGGAGAGAACACCGGGGAGCTGTTTTTT
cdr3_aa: CASSLVPLAGENTGELFF

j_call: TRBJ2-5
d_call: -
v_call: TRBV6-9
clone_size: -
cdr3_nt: TGTGCCAGCAGTTACGGGGAGACCCAGTACTTC
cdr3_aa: CASSYGETQYF

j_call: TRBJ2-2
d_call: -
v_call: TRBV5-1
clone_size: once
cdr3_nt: TGCGCCAGCAGCTTGGGACAGGTCGGGGAGCTGTTTTTT
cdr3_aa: CASSLGQVGELFF

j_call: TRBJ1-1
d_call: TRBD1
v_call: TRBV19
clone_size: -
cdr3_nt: TGTGCCAGTAGTGGGACAGGGGGCGCCGACACTGAAGCTTTCTTT
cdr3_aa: CASSGTGGADTEAFF

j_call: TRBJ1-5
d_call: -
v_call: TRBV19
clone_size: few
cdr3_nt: TGTGCCAGTAGTTTCGGACGGACTAGCAATCAGCCCCAGCATTTT
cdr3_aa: CASSFGRTSNQPQHF

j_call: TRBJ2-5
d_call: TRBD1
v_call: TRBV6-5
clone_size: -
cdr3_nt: TGTGCCAGCAGAGGGACAGGGAGTCAAGAGACCCAGTACTTC
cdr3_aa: CASRGTGSQETQYF

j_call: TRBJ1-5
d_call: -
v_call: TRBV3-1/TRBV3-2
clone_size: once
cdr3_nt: TGTGCCAGCAGCCAACTGGGAGGGAGCCAGCCCCAGCATTTT
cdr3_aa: CASSQLGGSQPQHF